These 31 T cell receptor beta chains were sequenced from one sample in a study of spatial heterogeneity in lung cancer. Time point in this sample: sample taken at primary tumor resection. Unsorted whole RNA samples from tumor, nontumor lung or frozen PBMC were sequenced. TCRdb reprocessed the 5' RACE reads via MiXCR and lists one record per CDR3 protein. The sample consists of 9,500 to 15,000 distinct CDR3 sequences, approximately 6.2% of them appearing once. The specimen was normal lung tissue next to the tumor, collected at surgery. These receptors were obtained from a male donor with early-stage non-small cell lung cancer.

This clonotype has a count of ten or more. The size of this beta chain means little, since it is a stray read in a library made for alpha chains. V gene TRBV29-1 combines with J gene TRBJ2-7; D is possibly TRBD1 (5 bases). V gave up 5 bases and J gave up 3 bases, with 11 bases separating them. The CDR3 is 12 amino acids. Germline V CDR1 and CDR2: SQVTM, ANQGSEA. In DNA, the CDR3 is TGCAGCGTTCTAGGGGATGTCTACGAGCAGTACTTC. Translated, it gives CSVLGDVYEQYF.

This clonotype was picked up many times. As an off-target read in a library built for alpha chains, this beta chain has a frequency of little significance. The J gene is TRBJ2-1, the V gene TRBV9, with a tentative D call TRBD2 (6 bases). This CDR3 contains 16 residues. Trimming pared 4 bases from V and 0 bases from J, leaving 14 bases between. CDR1 is SGDLS, CDR2 YYNGEE, per germline. The CDR3 DNA follows: TGTGCCAGCAGCTTTAGCGGAGACAGCTCCTACAATGAGCAGTTCTTC. Translated, it gives CASSFSGDSSYNEQFF.

This clonotype is judged medium-sized. As an off-target read in a library built for alpha chains, this beta chain has a frequency of little significance. The chain links TRBV29-1 to TRBJ2-7; D possibly corresponds to TRBD2 (6 bases). CDR3 length: 15 amino acids. The germline V gene encodes CDR1 SQVTM and CDR2 ANQGSEA. The V end was cut by 5 bases, the J end by 1 base, with 18 bases between. The chain's CDR3 is CSVLSREQPSYEQYF. Here the CDR3 DNA reads TGCAGCGTTCTCTCCCGGGAGCAACCATCCTACGAGCAGTACTTC.

Relative to its sample, this clonotype is medium-sized. Being off target in a library aimed at alpha chains, this beta chain has a size of little meaning. The chain has TRBV12-3 or TRBV12-4 and TRBJ2-1, with 8 bases that match TRBD2. This CDR3 region has 20 residues. V lost 6 bases and J lost 1; bases outside the gene matches: 20. For the CDR3, the DNA is TGTGCCAGCAGACAAGGGAGGGGCAGCGGGAGATTAGGGTCCTACAATGAGCAGTTCTTC. Its translation: CASRQGRGSGRLGSYNEQFF.

There are a few counts of this clonotype. This beta chain is off target for a library built for alpha chains, so its abundance means little. This chain links TRBV6-2 or TRBV6-3 with TRBJ1-1, with D possibly being TRBD1 (5 bases). The germline CDR1 and CDR2 sequences are MNHEY and SVGEGT. This CDR3 is 14 amino acids long. Trimming shortened V by 0 bases and J by 4 bases, and 9 bases separated the two germline ends. The CDR3 region has the DNA TGTGCCAGCAGTTACTCTTTCGGGGCCACTGAAGCTTTCTTT. Translating it yields CASSYSFGATEAFF.

The sample holds many counts of this clonotype. Within a library made for alpha chains, this beta chain is off target, and its count is uninformative. This chain joins TRBV30 and TRBJ1-1, with D possibly matching TRBD1 (6 bases). Germline V CDR1 and CDR2: GTSNPN, SVGIG (reference sequence). This CDR3 is built from 12 residues. Trimming took off 7 bases at V and 11 bases at J, with 20 bases between the two ends. The CDR3 DNA reads as TGTGCCTCTCAGGGGCTCGAACCTGGGGCTTTCTTT. Its protein product is CASQGLEPGAFF.

A remark on this clonotype: This beta chain appears as a stray read in a library generated for alpha chains; its size is not informative. The V and J genes are TRBV21-1 and TRBJ2-2; the D call in the table, TRBD1, was not verified against the DNA. TRBV21-1 has pseudogene status. The CDR3 contains 20 residues. CDR3 region: CASSKKVWPGAPFNTGELFF. The CDR3 region has the DNA TGTGCCAGCAGCAAAAAGGTCTGGCCGGGGGCACCTTTTAACACCGGGGAGCTGTTTTTT.

This clonotype was seen many times. This beta chain turned up in a library designed for alpha chains; as an off-target read, its abundance says little. V is TRBV29-1 and J is TRBJ1-1; 7 positions agree with TRBD1. The CDR3 consists of 13 residues. Per the germline V gene, CDR1 is SQVTM and CDR2 is ANQGSEA. V shed 7 bases and J 0 bases; nucleotides not matched to a gene: 5. The CDR3 nucleotides read TGCAGCGCCGCTACAGGGGTGAACACTGAAGCTTTCTTT. It encodes CSAATGVNTEAFF.

The sample holds many counts of this clonotype. Within a library made for alpha chains, this beta chain is off target, and its count is uninformative. The rearrangement links TRBV20-1 to TRBJ1-5; 9 positions match TRBD1. The V gene end was trimmed by 6 bases and the J gene end by 4 bases; junction bases not matched to a gene: 4. The CDR3 is 13 amino acids. Germline CDR1 is DFQATT and CDR2 is SNEGSKA (reference sequence). The CDR3 region has the DNA TGCAGTGCCGGGACAGGGAATAATCAGCCCCAGCATTTT. This sequence encodes CSAGTGNNQPQHF.

By its share, this clonotype is large. This beta chain is a stray read from a library made for alpha chains; its abundance is not meaningful. This rearrangement joins TRBV7-8 to TRBJ1-1; 7 bases fit TRBD1. This CDR3 contains 18 residues. Germline V gene lookup returns CDR1 SGHVS and CDR2 FQNEAQ. With V trimmed by 5 bases and J by 2 bases, 17 bases remained unmatched. The CDR3 sequence is CASSLYSSQGGTNTEAFF. CDR3 in DNA: TGTGCCAGCAGCCTATACTCTTCTCAGGGGGGGACAAACACTGAAGCTTTCTTT.

At least ten counts were recorded for this clonotype. This beta chain turned up in a library designed for alpha chains; as an off-target read, its abundance says little. The chain has TRBV7-6 and TRBJ2-2; D is unresolved. This CDR3 region has 14 residues. Germline V gives CDR1 SGHVS, CDR2 FNYEAQ. The germline V and J ends were trimmed by 3 bases and 5 bases, with 10 bases remaining between them. In DNA, the CDR3 is TGTGCCAGCAGCTTGGGGTCCGGGACCGGGGAGCTGTTTTTT. It specifies CASSLGSGTGELFF.

Ten or more counts support this clonotype. The size of this beta chain means little, since it is a stray read in a library made for alpha chains. The chain recombines TRBV5-1 with TRBJ2-1, with a tentative D call TRBD1 (6 bases). V was shortened by 2 bases and J by 6 bases, with 9 bases between the two germline ends. Germline V gene lookup returns CDR1 SGHRS and CDR2 YFSETQ. The CDR3 runs 13 residues. The CDR3 is CASSLQGINEQFF. The CDR3 nucleotides read TGCGCCAGCAGCTTACAGGGTATCAATGAGCAGTTCTTC.

Points on this clonotype: This beta chain is off target for a library built for alpha chains, so its abundance means little. This chain links TRBV7-9 with TRBJ1-3; D call uncertain. Trimming pared 1 base from V and 1 base from J, leaving 11 bases between. CDR3 length: 16 amino acids. From germline, CDR1 is SEHNR and CDR2 FQNEAQ (reference sequence). The CDR3 DNA follows: TGTGCCAGCAGCTTAGTCGCCGCCCAATCTGGAAACACCATATATTTT. Translation gives CASSLVAAQSGNTIYF.

At least ten counts were recorded for this clonotype. This beta chain represents an off-target read in a library built for alpha chains; its size is of limited meaning. The rearrangement links TRBV6-6 to TRBJ1-2; no clear D. CDR1 is MNHNY and CDR2 is SVGAGI in the germline V gene (reference sequence). The CDR3 runs 11 residues. Trimming removed 7 bases from V and 6 bases from J, with 9 bases in between. The CDR3 DNA follows: TGTGCCAGCACTCCCTCTGATGGCTACACCTTC. Translation: CASTPSDGYTF.

Within the sample, this clonotype is medium-sized (0.01 to 0.1%). This beta chain represents an off-target read in a library built for alpha chains; its size is of limited meaning. This chain uses TRBV18 with TRBJ2-1, with 8 bases matching TRBD1. From germline, CDR1 is KGHSH and CDR2 LQKENI. V gave up 2 bases and J gave up 8 bases; unmatched junction bases: 5. The CDR3 runs 14 residues. The CDR3 sequence: CASSPRTGLDEQFF. In nucleotides, the CDR3 is TGTGCCAGCTCACCAAGGACAGGGTTAGATGAGCAGTTCTTC.

This clonotype was seen repeatedly, ten times or more. Found in a library prepared for alpha chains, this beta chain is an off-target read, and its abundance has little meaning. The rearrangement uses TRBV7-2 and TRBJ1-6; perhaps TRBD1 as D (5 bases). The V gene lost 4 bases and the J gene lost 7 bases, with 14 bases spanning the gap. Germline-derived CDR1 and CDR2 are SGHTA and FQGNSA. The CDR3 extends over 15 amino acids. The CDR3 loop is CASSSVGAGNSPLHF. CDR3 DNA sequence: TGTGCCAGCAGCTCCGTCGGGGCAGGCAATTCACCCCTCCACTTT.

On this clonotype: As an off-target read in a library built for alpha chains, this beta chain has a frequency of little significance. The V gene is TRBV4-3, the J gene TRBJ2-3, with a possible D match to TRBD2 (6 bases). CDR1 and CDR2 from the germline V gene are LGHNA and YSLEER. The CDR3 contains 16 residues. Trimming left V 0 bases short and J 2 bases short, with 12 bases between. This CDR3 reads CASSQEPAGSTDTQYF. The CDR3 DNA is TGCGCCAGCAGCCAAGAGCCAGCGGGTTCCACAGATACGCAGTATTTT.

This clonotype was observed at least ten times. This beta chain is a stray sequence in a library constructed for alpha chains; its clone size is not meaningful. The rearrangement uses TRBV20-1 and TRBJ2-1; possible D gene TRBD1, 5 bases. V dropped 0 bases and J dropped 0 bases, with 18 bases sitting between them. The CDR3 is made up of 18 amino acids. CDR1 is DFQATT and CDR2 is SNEGSKA in the germline V gene (reference sequence). The CDR3 DNA reads TGCAGTGCTAGAGATCTGAAGGGGCCGCCCTCCTCCTACAATGAGCAGTTCTTC. It is translated as CSARDLKGPPSSYNEQFF.

This clonotype is medium-sized (0.01 to 0.1%) within its sample. The library was designed around alpha chains, so this beta chain is a stray read whose abundance carries little weight. The CDR3 reads CSVRDSGSYEQYF. For the CDR3, the DNA is TGCAGCGTAAGGGACTCCGGCTCCTACGAGCAGTACTTC. The chain combines TRBV29-1 with TRBJ2-7, with a tentative D call TRBD2 (6 bases). The CDR3 is 13 amino acids. CDR1 is SQVTM and CDR2 is ANQGSEA in the germline V gene. Trimming pared 6 bases from V and 0 bases from J, leaving 12 bases between.

This clonotype was seen at least ten times. For a library built for alpha chains, this beta chain is a stray read; little rests on its size. J is TRBJ2-2 and V is TRBV5-6; D possibly matches TRBD1 or TRBD2 (5 bases each). V was shortened by 3 bases and J by 2 bases, with 11 bases between the two germline ends. The CDR3 consists of 15 residues. Per germline, CDR1 SGHDT and CDR2 YYEEEE. In DNA, the CDR3 is TGTGCCAGCAGCTGGGGACCAACCAACACCGGGGAGCTGTTTTTT. Its translation is CASSWGPTNTGELFF.

This clonotype is deemed medium-sized (0.01 to 0.1%). For a library built for alpha chains, this beta chain is a stray read; little rests on its size. This chain links TRBV5-4 with TRBJ1-2; D gene ambiguous. Trimming took off 4 bases at V and 5 bases at J, with 12 bases between the two ends. The CDR3 consists of 13 residues. The germline V gene has CDR1 SGHNT and CDR2 YYREEE (reference sequence). The CDR3 nucleotides read TGTGCCAGCAGCCTGAAAGGGTCTTATGGCTACACCTTC. Protein product: CASSLKGSYGYTF.

By its share, this clonotype is medium-sized (0.01 to 0.1%). This beta chain slipped into a library made for alpha chains as a stray read, so its size is not meaningful. The genes are TRBV30 and TRBJ2-2; D ambiguous. From germline, CDR1 is GTSNPN and CDR2 SVGIG (reference sequence). V was clipped by 2 bases and J by 6 bases, with 10 bases between them. This CDR3 comprises 13 residues. The CDR3 region has the DNA TGTGCCTGGAGTCCTGACGTCTCCGGGGAGCTGTTTTTT. Protein: CAWSPDVSGELFF.

The sample holds many counts of this clonotype. Because the library targeted alpha chains, this beta chain is an off-target read whose size means little. The CDR3 spells CAWSATNEKLFF. CDR3 coding DNA: TGTGCCTGGAGTGCAACTAATGAAAAACTGTTTTTT. This rearrangement joins TRBV30 to TRBJ1-4; D unclear. Germline V CDR1 and CDR2: GTSNPN, SVGIG (reference sequence). The CDR3 is 12 residues long. The V and J ends lost 1 base and 0 bases respectively, with 0 bases between them.

A few counts support this clonotype. This beta chain appears as a stray read in a library generated for alpha chains; its size is not informative. The V and J genes are TRBV10-3 and TRBJ2-1; tentative D call: TRBD2 (5 bases). With 5 bases removed from V and 1 base from J, the gap between germline ends came to 12 bases. The CDR3 sequence is 15 residues long. Per germline, CDR1 ENHRY and CDR2 SYGVKD. For the CDR3, the DNA is TGTGCCATCAGTCCCGGACTGTATTCCTACAATGAGCAGTTCTTC. Its protein is CAISPGLYSYNEQFF.

This clonotype has just a few counts. The size of this beta chain means little, since it is a stray read in a library made for alpha chains. The chain is built from TRBV7-9 and TRBJ1-1; the D gene is possibly TRBD1 (5 bases). The V gene's germline CDR1 is SEHNR and CDR2 FQNEAQ (reference sequence). The CDR3 has 14 amino acids. V was cut by 3 bases and J by 4 bases, with 12 bases left in between. CDR3 protein: CASSFGGGSTEAFF. The CDR3, as DNA: TGTGCCAGCAGCTTTGGTGGGGGATCCACTGAAGCTTTCTTT.

In this sample, this clonotype turned up many times. A junction boundary mismatches the germline segment, possibly from a read error. Within a library made for alpha chains, this beta chain is off target, and its count is uninformative. The chain joins TRBV7-9 to TRBJ1-4; weak D call: TRBD1 (6 bases). Germline V gives CDR1 SEHNR, CDR2 FQNEAQ (reference sequence). The CDR3 runs 17 residues. CDR3 loop: CASSLYISGGPKEKLFF. In DNA form, the CDR3 reads TGTGCCAGCAGCTTATACATCTCCGGGGGGCCTAAGGAAAAACTGTTTTTT.

This clonotype was found many times. This beta chain is off target for a library built for alpha chains, so its abundance means little. The rearrangement uses TRBV4-2 and TRBJ1-2, with D unclear. The CDR3 is made up of 13 amino acids. Trimming pared 5 bases from V and 0 bases from J, leaving 7 bases between. Germline loops: CDR1 LGHNA, CDR2 YNFKEQ. This CDR3 is CASSGDANYGYTF. For the CDR3, the DNA is TGTGCCAGCAGCGGTGACGCTAACTATGGCTACACCTTC.

This clonotype was detected ten times or more. This beta chain came through as a stray read in a library set up for alpha chains, and its size says little. This chain uses TRBV6-6 with TRBJ1-1, with 8 bases aligning to TRBD1. This CDR3 has 13 residues. Germline CDR1 is MNHNY and CDR2 is SVGAGI (reference sequence). Trimming took 0 bases from V and 6 from J; bases not matched to a gene: 0. Here the CDR3 DNA reads TGTGCCAGCAGTTACTCGACAGGGGCTGAAGCTTTCTTT. This encodes CASSYSTGAEAFF.

This clonotype was recorded at least ten times. The library was built for alpha chains, so this beta chain is an off-target read and its size means little. The chain joins TRBV15 to TRBJ2-3; D gene unclear. CDR1 and CDR2 from the germline V gene are LNHNV and YYDKDF (reference sequence). The CDR3 runs to 13 residues. With 0 bases removed from V and 0 bases from J, the gap between germline ends came to 1 base. CDR3 in DNA: TGTGCCACCAGCAGAGAAAGCACAGATACGCAGTATTTT. This translates into CATSRESTDTQYF. The entire variable domain, with the rest obtained from reference TRBV15 and TRBJ2-3, is as follows: DAMVIQNPRYQVTQFGKPVTLSCSQTLNHNVMYWYQQKSSQAPKLLFHYYDKDFNNEADTPDNFQSRRPNTSFCFLDIRSPGLGDTAMYLCATSRESTDTQYFGPGTRLTVL.

This clonotype was seen many times. Because this beta chain is a stray read in a library intended to capture alpha chains, its abundance should not be given much weight. The V gene is TRBV7-8, the J gene TRBJ2-2; no clear D. V was clipped by 2 bases and J by 0 bases, with 7 bases between them. CDR1 and CDR2 (germline): SGHVS, FQNEAQ. The CDR3 has 15 residues. This CDR3 reads CASSLRVANTGELFF. DNA for the CDR3: TGTGCCAGCAGCTTAAGGGTTGCGAACACCGGGGAGCTGTTTTTT. Full variable domain (rest looked up from reference TRBV7-8 and TRBJ2-2): GAGVSQSPRYKVAKRGQDVALRCDPISGHVSLFWYQQALGQGPEFLTYFQNEAQLDKSGLPSDRFFAERPEGSVSTLKIQRTQQEDSAVYLCASSLRVANTGELFFGEGSRLTVL.

This clonotype showed up many times. The size of this beta chain means little, since it is a stray read in a library made for alpha chains. V gene TRBV4-1 combines with J gene TRBJ1-5; tentatively, D is TRBD1 (5 bases). Germline V gene sequence: CDR1 MGHRA, CDR2 YSYEKL. V was pared by 3 bases and J by 10 bases, with 19 bases between. CDR3 length equals 15 residues. Here the CDR3 DNA reads TGCGCCAGCAGCCATACGGGACTGTCTCATCGACCCCAGCATTTT. This translates into CASSHTGLSHRPQHF.